Described below is a single T cell receptor beta chain sequence and its context. Its antigen remains unknown. A multiplex PCR was run with 60 Vbeta primers and 13 Jbeta primers. TCRdb's copy holds only in-frame clones and misses some; the assay was immunoSEQ multiplex PCR. The data contain about 130,000 clones, around 81% of them seen just once; the ten biggest clones take up less than 0.75%. These data originate in a study of cytomegalovirus exposure and HLA in healthy donors. Regarding the study as a whole: As a later analysis showed, a missense DCLRE1C variant was linked to trimming of TCR beta V- and J-genes.

Germline assignment: CDR1 MRHNA and CDR2 SNTAGT. With 2 bases removed from V and 7 bases from J, the gap between germline ends came to 17 bases. The CDR3 has 15 amino acids. The sequencing sample was made of PBMCs. The sequence was collected from a man younger than 30 in good health and CMV-seronegative. The rearrangement links TRBV6-4 to TRBJ1-2; possible D gene TRBD1, 6 bases. The CDR3 DNA follows: TGTGCCAGCAGTGACGTACAGGGCAGAGTTGGTGGCTACACCTTC. It yields the protein CASSDVQGRVGGYTF.